One and the same sample provided the 17 T cell receptor beta chains below, sequenced in a study of Graves' ophthalmopathy and Graves' hyperthyroidism. Amplified material comprised TCR beta CDR3 regions derived from RNA transcripts. HTBI primers were employed in first-round RT-PCR, then a second-round multiplex PCR followed. TCRdb re-derived calls from the multiplex PCR reads in MiXCR, one entry per CDR3 protein. The sample lists 400,000 to 500,000 distinct CDR3 sequences; around 20% were seen once. Sample: peripheral blood. These receptors originate from a woman in her late teens or twenties with stable Graves' hyperthyroidism.

This clonotype appeared many times. The chain links TRBV24-1 to TRBJ2-2; D remains unclear. V was pared by 4 bases and J by 3 bases, with 8 bases between. Germline lookup yields CDR1 KGHDR and CDR2 SFDVKD. CDR3 length equals 14 residues. CDR3 bases: TGTGCCACCAGTGAACCGACGGACACCGGGGAGCTGTTTTTT. It translates to CATSEPTDTGELFF.

This sequence joins TRBV6-1 and TRBJ2-5, with D perhaps being TRBD1 or TRBD2 (6 bases each). The length of the CDR3 is 16 residues. V shed 8 bases and J shed 3 bases, with 22 bases lying between them. Germline V CDR1 and CDR2: MNHNS, SASEGT. The CDR3 protein is CASSWGQRRGKETQYF. The CDR3 DNA sequence: TGTGCCAGCTCTTGGGGGCAGCGGAGGGGCAAAGAGACCCAGTACTTC.

The gene calls are TRBV11-3 and TRBJ2-2; D might be TRBD2 (5 bases). CDR1 SGHNT and CDR2 YENEEA come from the germline V gene. Trimming left V 1 base short and J 4 bases short, with 10 bases between. CDR3 length: 15 residues. CDR3 in DNA: TGTGCCAGCAGCTTAGGTTTGCGGGTCACCGGGGAGCTGTTTTTT. Translating it yields CASSLGLRVTGELFF. The variable domain in full, completed from reference TRBV11-3 and TRBJ2-2, reads EAGVVQSPRYKIIEKKQPVAFWCNPISGHNTLYWYLQNLGQGPELLIRYENEEAVDDSQLPKDRFSAERLKGVDSTLKIQPAELGDSAVYLCASSLGLRVTGELFFGEGSRLTVL.

The chain uses TRBV12-3 or TRBV12-4 and TRBJ1-1, with D hard to call. With 6 bases removed from V and 1 base from J, the gap between germline ends came to 9 bases. This CDR3 region has 13 residues. The CDR3 sequence is CASRLPGNTEAFF. CDR3 DNA: TGTGCCAGCAGACTTCCAGGGAACACTGAAGCTTTCTTT.

This clonotype was recorded once. This sequence joins TRBV27 and TRBJ2-7, with 10 bases fitting TRBD2. V lost 7 bases and J lost 3; bases outside the gene matches: 6. Germline values: CDR1 MNHEY, CDR2 SMNVEV (reference sequence). The CDR3 runs 14 residues. This CDR3 reads CASNLAGVIYEQYF. The CDR3, as DNA: TGTGCCAGCAACCTAGCGGGAGTCATCTACGAGCAGTACTTC.

As DNA, the CDR3 is TGCAGTGCAGTTCCCAGGACTAGCGGGATTGGAGAGACCCAGTACTTC. Protein sequence: CSAVPRTSGIGETQYF. V and J are TRBV20-1 and TRBJ2-5; 12 nucleotides agree with TRBD2. J was trimmed by 4 bases and V by 6 bases; bases with no gene match: 12. CDR3 length: 16 residues. Germline V lookup: CDR1 DFQATT, CDR2 SNEGSKA (reference sequence).

This clonotype was counted at least ten times. This may be a read error, as it is one base from a much larger clone. The chain combines TRBV2 with TRBJ2-7; D is unresolved. CDR1 is SNHLY, CDR2 FYNNEI, per germline. The CDR3 contains 16 residues. The CDR3 bases are TGTGCCAGCAGTGAAGGGTCGCCCGTATCGTCCTACGGGCAGTACTTC. The encoded protein is CASSEGSPVSSYGQYF.

This clonotype was picked up many times. The rearrangement uses TRBV15 and TRBJ2-7; D not certain. The CDR3 loop spans 16 amino acids. The germline V gene encodes CDR1 LNHNV and CDR2 YYDKDF (reference sequence). Trimming removed 0 bases at V and 0 bases at J, with 12 bases between. The DNA for the CDR3 is TGTGCCACCAGCAGAGATTCGGACCAGAGCTCCTACGAGCAGTACTTC. Protein sequence: CATSRDSDQSSYEQYF. The full variable domain, in which reference TRBV15 and TRBJ2-7 provide the parts outside the CDR3, is DAMVIQNPRYQVTQFGKPVTLSCSQTLNHNVMYWYQQKSSQAPKLLFHYYDKDFNNEADTPDNFQSRRPNTSFCFLDIRSPGLGDTAMYLCATSRDSDQSSYEQYFGPGTRLTVT.

The chain has TRBV28 and TRBJ1-5, with no clear D. V lost 2 bases and J lost 3, with 8 bases in between. Germline loops: CDR1 MDHEN, CDR2 SYDVKM. The CDR3 has 14 amino acids. The CDR3 sequence is CASSLLGPNQPQHF. In DNA, the CDR3 is TGTGCCAGCAGTTTACTGGGTCCCAATCAGCCCCAGCATTTT.

The chain joins TRBV5-1 to TRBJ1-1, with D maybe TRBD1 (5 bases). V was clipped by 4 bases and J by 8 bases, with 15 bases between them. CDR3 length: 13 amino acids. Germline V gene data show CDR1 as SGHRS and CDR2 as YFSETQ. In nucleotides, the CDR3 is TGCGCCAGCAGCAGGGACTGGACAAAAGAAGCTTTCTTT. Protein product: CASSRDWTKEAFF.

The table lists this clonotype with many counts. This chain joins TRBV6-2 or TRBV6-3 and TRBJ2-1; 12 bases agree with TRBD2. Per the germline V gene, CDR1 is MNHEY and CDR2 is SVGEGT. Trimming took 5 bases from V and 7 from J; bases not matched to a gene: 3. The CDR3 is 14 amino acids. CDR3 protein: CASSPTSGSNEQFF. Written as DNA, the CDR3 is TGTGCCAGCAGTCCGACTAGCGGGAGTAATGAGCAGTTCTTC.

This clonotype has a count of ten or more. This rearrangement joins TRBV6-2 or TRBV6-3 to TRBJ1-6; the D gene is possibly TRBD1 (5 bases). The V end was cut by 6 bases, the J end by 9 bases, with 15 bases between. The CDR3 is 14 residues long. Looked up from germline, CDR1 is MNHEY and CDR2 is SVGEGT. CDR3 DNA sequence: TGTGCCAGCAGCCCCGAAGGGGCGACTTCACCCCTCCACTTT. Encoded protein: CASSPEGATSPLHF.

This clonotype was observed at least ten times. The chain recombines TRBV6-1 with TRBJ2-7; D unclear. The CDR3 runs 13 residues. The germline V gene has CDR1 MNHNS and CDR2 SASEGT. V was cut by 1 base and J by 5 bases, with 9 bases left in between. The chain's CDR3 is CASSEGQLHEQYF. The CDR3 DNA reads TGTGCCAGCAGTGAAGGGCAGCTACACGAGCAGTACTTC.

This clonotype was recorded many times. A read error may produce the germline difference seen at one junction end. V is TRBV2 and J is TRBJ2-4; D unclear. Per germline, CDR1 SNHLY and CDR2 FYNNEI. The CDR3 length is 16 residues. The CDR3: CASSEVGRAAKNIKYF. As DNA, the CDR3 is TGTGCCAGCAGTGAAGTTGGCCGGGCAGCCAAAAACATTAAGTACTTC.

There are many counts of this clonotype. The chain combines TRBV12-3 or TRBV12-4 with TRBJ1-5, with 9 bases fitting TRBD1. The length of the CDR3 is 14 residues. Losses at the gene ends were 5 bases for V and 6 bases for J; bases not matched to a gene: 5. As DNA, the CDR3 is TGTGCCAGCAGTGTAACAGGGGGCGGTCAGCCCCAGCATTTT. It specifies CASSVTGGGQPQHF.

This clonotype has ten or more counts. V gene TRBV27 combines with J gene TRBJ2-5; no clear D gene. The germline CDR1 and CDR2 sequences are MNHEY and SMNVEV (reference sequence). Trimming cost V 7 bases and J 4 bases, with 13 bases left between them. The CDR3 loop spans 13 amino acids. The CDR3 DNA follows: TGTGCCAGCATGGGCCCCGCCCGAGAGACCCAGTACTTC. This codes for CASMGPARETQYF.

V and J are TRBV12-3 or TRBV12-4 and TRBJ2-7, with 11 bases matching TRBD1. V was pared by 7 bases and J by 7 bases, with 9 bases of the junction left unmatched. The CDR3 has 14 residues. CDR3 loop: CASTSGQGASEQYF. CDR3 coding DNA: TGTGCCAGCACCTCCGGACAGGGGGCGAGTGAGCAGTACTTC.